This T cell receptor (beta chain) is from a study of beta chain features in type 1 diabetes. The table lists this clone with a count of one. Its antigen is as yet unknown. Every isolated RNA sample was fully reverse transcribed, so sequencing captured expressed TCRB transcripts. Measured with immunoSEQ multiplex PCR; TCRdb has only the in-frame clones, and not every one. Here the sample spans about 340,000 clones, 7.5% to 9% being singletons. Germline trimming cut 1 base from V and 3 bases from J; bases unmatched to any gene: 12. Germline CDR1 reads LGHNA; CDR2 reads YNFKEQ. The CDR3 is 18 amino acids. Every donor had blood drawn once into heparin, roughly 120 mL on average. Study-level points and caveats: Type 1 diabetes patients had TCRB CDR3s that were shorter (moderately but significantly so) in all four CD4+ subsets. There was no resolution here of whether HLA type influences TCRB rearrangement.

V gene TRBV4-2 combines with J gene TRBJ2-1, with TRBD2 matching over 7 bases. The sequence derives from a woman aged 18-30 years in good health. The sample comprised central memory CD4+ T cells from blood. The CDR3: CASSQGVGSGSRYNEQFF. CDR3 bases: TGTGCCAGCAGCCAAGGAGTAGGTAGCGGGTCCCGCTACAATGAGCAGTTCTTC.